This TCR beta chain emerged from a study of blood T cells in healthy people across ages. Study conclusions and caveats: Across the age range, TCR beta diversity per million T cells fell in a roughly linear way. Diversity was estimated from one million T cells, and these estimates were considered underestimates. Unsorted PBMCs prevented conclusive naive versus antigen-experienced comparison.

A note on this clonotype: The antigen remains unidentified.

Germline V CDR1 and CDR2: SQVTM, ANQGSEA. Germline trimming cut 8 bases from V and 5 bases from J; bases unmatched to any gene: 6. This CDR3 comprises 12 residues. Together with a sample-barcoded 5' primer, a J-beta primer mix was included in a second PCR lasting roughly 6 to 12 cycles. TCRdb redid the calling of the 5' RACE reads with MiXCR, one entry per CDR3 protein. Of roughly 500,000 distinct CDR3 sequences listed, approximately 30% were seen once; the top ten hold under 20%. Collection of roughly 9.6 milliliters of peripheral blood was performed for each donor. Material for sequencing was blood. The chain carries TRBV29-1 and TRBJ2-1, with 7 bases identical to TRBD1. This TCR was recovered from a woman aged 70-85 years in good health. The CDR3 protein is CSFRGQHNEQFF. Written as DNA, the CDR3 is TGCAGCTTTCGGGGACAGCACAATGAGCAGTTCTTC.